Each of the 18 T cell receptor beta chains below was sequenced from the same sample in a study of CD8+ T cells in alopecia areata. CD25+CD127- cells were obtained by sorting CD4+ cells, for four or five patients. In each case, RNA was isolated and then reverse transcribed into cDNA as the sequencing template. TCRdb's copy holds only in-frame clones and misses some; the assay was immunoSEQ multiplex PCR. The profile shows thousands of clones, less than 75% of them singletons. Sequencing was performed on CD4+ Tregs sorted from blood. Every receptor here comes from a human donor with alopecia areata.

This clone was seen once. The chain joins TRBV4-3 to TRBJ2-1; TRBD2 agrees at 8 bases. CDR3 length: 18 residues. Germline CDR1 reads LGHNA; CDR2 reads YSLEER. Trimming removed 0 bases from V and 10 bases from J; junction bases left unmatched: 17. The DNA of the CDR3 is TGCGCCAGCAGCCAAGATTACTGGGCGGGGGGCCACCAATTAGAGCAGTTCTTC. It yields the protein CASSQDYWAGGHQLEQFF.

V is TRBV11-2 and J is TRBJ2-2, with D perhaps TRBD1 (5 bases). This CDR3 has 16 amino acids. Germline V lookup: CDR1 SGHAT, CDR2 FQNNGV. The germline V and J ends were trimmed by 1 base and 6 bases, with 15 bases remaining between them. DNA of the CDR3: TGTGCCAGCAGCTTAGGGCAGGGCTGGAGTGCCGGGGAGCTGTTTTTT. Protein sequence: CASSLGQGWSAGELFF.

Only a few counts were recorded for this clone. The chain combines TRBV23-1 with TRBJ1-2; the D is unclear. TRBV23-1 is annotated as an ORF whose role is uncertain. The CDR3 extends over 17 amino acids. V was pared by 2 bases and J by 1 base, with 17 bases between. The CDR3 coding sequence is TGCGCCAGCAGTCAACCCAACGTGGCAACCCTTAACTATGGCTACACCTTC. Amino acid sequence: CASSQPNVATLNYGYTF.

The count of this clone is one. The V and J genes are TRBV27 and TRBJ1-1; 7 bases map to TRBD1. Germline CDR1 MNHEY, CDR2 SMNVEV (reference sequence). The junction had 15 bases not matched to a gene; V was cut back by 6 bases and J by 2 bases. The CDR3 spans 17 residues. DNA for the CDR3: TGTGCCAGCAGGATTACAGGGGTTAGATTCGTCAACACTGAAGCTTTCTTT. As protein: CASRITGVRFVNTEAFF.

The chain uses TRBV5-4 and TRBJ2-5; 12 bases align to TRBD1. J gave up 7 bases and V 9 bases, and 19 bases lay outside the gene matches. Germline loops: CDR1 SGHNT, CDR2 YYREEE (reference sequence). The CDR3 loop spans 17 amino acids. In nucleotides, the CDR3 is TGTGCCACCCAGCGTAGGGACAGGGGGCCCAAAGGAGCGACCCAGTACTTC. Translating gives CATQRRDRGPKGATQYF.

The chain links TRBV7-9 to TRBJ1-1; D gene unclear. This CDR3 spans 14 amino acids. Deletions cut 3 bases from V and 1 base from J, with 9 bases between. Germline V lookup: CDR1 SEHNR, CDR2 FQNEAQ (reference sequence). The CDR3 spells CASSFPGRNTEAFF. The DNA of the CDR3 is TGTGCCAGCAGCTTTCCGGGCAGGAACACTGAAGCTTTCTTT.

The chain couples TRBV5-5 to TRBJ2-1; tentatively, D is TRBD2 (5 bases). The ends were cut back, 3 bases at V and 6 bases at J, with 13 bases in the middle. Germline values: CDR1 SGHKS, CDR2 YYEKEE (reference sequence). CDR3 length equals 14 residues. The CDR3 nucleotides read TGTGCCAGCAGCTCCGGTCTAGCCGCCAATGAGCAGTTCTTC. It is translated as CASSSGLAANEQFF.

This chain connects TRBV4-2 to TRBJ2-3, with 7 bases matching TRBD2. The V gene end was trimmed by 0 bases and the J gene end by 3 bases; junction bases not matched to a gene: 3. Germline V CDR1 and CDR2: LGHNA, YNFKEQ. The CDR3 consists of 15 residues. The CDR3 protein is CASSQERGRTDTQYF. The CDR3 DNA follows: TGTGCCAGCAGCCAAGAGCGGGGGAGAACAGATACGCAGTATTTT.

About this clone itself: Distinct nucleotide sequences in the sample also encode this CDR3. The genes are TRBV7-2 and TRBJ1-6, with D uncertain. Germline V CDR1 and CDR2: SGHTA, FQGNSA. This CDR3 has 13 amino acids. V shed 4 bases and J shed 10 bases, with 11 bases lying between them. The CDR3: CASSSSRGSPLHF. Here the CDR3 DNA reads TGTGCCAGCAGCTCCTCCCGGGGATCACCCCTCCACTTT.

This clone has only a few counts. The CDR3: CASSELIRGGPYNEQFF. The DNA of the CDR3 is TGTGCCAGCAGTGAATTAATCCGGGGGGGCCCCTACAATGAGCAGTTCTTC. The V and J genes are TRBV2 and TRBJ2-1, with 8 bases aligning to TRBD2. CDR1 is SNHLY, CDR2 FYNNEI, per germline. J was trimmed by 2 bases and V by 2 bases; bases with no gene match: 8. This CDR3 spans 17 amino acids.

A single count supports this clone. The chain couples TRBV7-9 to TRBJ2-2; D gene ambiguous. CDR1 SEHNR and CDR2 FQNEAQ come from the germline V gene (reference sequence). The V end lost 2 bases, the J end lost 1 base, and 11 bases lay between the germline ends. The CDR3 is made up of 16 amino acids. The DNA for the CDR3 is TGTGCCAGCAGCTTACTCCTGAATAAGAACACCGGGGAGCTGTTTTTT. Translating it yields CASSLLLNKNTGELFF.

In nucleotides, the CDR3 is TGTGCCAGCAGTGTTCAGGACTCCTACGAGCAGTACTTC. It specifies CASSVQDSYEQYF. The chain uses TRBV2 and TRBJ2-7; no definite D call. In germline, CDR1 is SNHLY, CDR2 FYNNEI. The CDR3 extends over 13 amino acids. The V and J ends lost 4 bases and 0 bases respectively, with 7 bases between them.

The V and J genes are TRBV4-1 and TRBJ2-5; 10 bases are a match to TRBD2. Germline assignment: CDR1 MGHRA and CDR2 YSYEKL. The CDR3 sequence is 19 residues long. Losses at the gene ends were 0 bases for V and 1 base for J; bases not matched to a gene: 11. In nucleotides, the CDR3 is TGCGCCAGCAGCCAAGAGTCGGCCGTTAGCGGGGGGCTCCAAGAGACCCAGTACTTC. It is translated as CASSQESAVSGGLQETQYF.

This clone was observed once. The rearrangement joins TRBV19 to TRBJ2-3; D perhaps matches TRBD2 (6 bases). Trimming cost V 5 bases and J 4 bases, with 16 bases left between them. The CDR3 extends over 15 amino acids. The germline V gene has CDR1 LNHDA and CDR2 SQIVND (reference sequence). The CDR3 DNA reads TGTGCCAGTAGTCCACGGGGAGGAGAAGCAGATACGCAGTATTTT. It codes for CASSPRGGEADTQYF.

This rearrangement joins TRBV27 to TRBJ1-2; 7 nucleotides line up with TRBD1. V lost 6 bases to trimming and J lost 8 bases; unmatched junction nucleotides: 12. The CDR3 has 14 amino acids. CDR1 is MNHEY and CDR2 is SMNVEV in the germline V gene (reference sequence). DNA of the CDR3: TGTGCCAGCAGAACCGCGGACAGGCGTTCGGGCTACACCTTC. This sequence encodes CASRTADRRSGYTF.

The chain recombines TRBV11-2 with TRBJ2-7; D ambiguous. Trimming removed 1 base from V and 2 bases from J, with 18 bases in between. The CDR3 is 17 amino acids. CDR1 and CDR2 from the germline V gene are SGHAT and FQNNGV. The CDR3 nucleotides read TGTGCCAGCAGCTTAGTTGCTTCTGGCGGAAGAGCCTACGAGCAGTACTTC. Translation: CASSLVASGGRAYEQYF.

The chain is built from TRBV6-5 and TRBJ2-7, with D uncertain. The germline V and J ends were trimmed by 2 bases and 1 base, with 9 bases remaining between them. The CDR3 sequence is 14 residues long. CDR1 and CDR2 from the germline V gene are MNHEY and SVGAGI. DNA of the CDR3: TGTGCCAGCAGTTACCTAGACGGTTCCTACGAGCAGTACTTC. Its protein is CASSYLDGSYEQYF.

The V call is TRBV7-8, the J call TRBJ1-2, with a possible D match to TRBD1 (5 bases). V was clipped by 1 base and J by 3 bases, with 15 bases between them. CDR3 length equals 16 residues. Germline CDR1 SGHVS, CDR2 FQNEAQ. The CDR3 DNA follows: TGTGCCAGCAGCTTAGTTGTCCAGAGCAGGGACTATGGCTACACCTTC. Translation: CASSLVVQSRDYGYTF. The full variable domain, with the rest looked up from reference TRBV7-8 and TRBJ1-2, is GAGVSQSPRYKVAKRGQDVALRCDPISGHVSLFWYQQALGQGPEFLTYFQNEAQLDKSGLPSDRFFAERPEGSVSTLKIQRTQQEDSAVYLCASSLVVQSRDYGYTFGSGTRLTVV.